The sequence of this T cell receptor beta chain was determined in a study of T-cell reconstitution after alpha-beta-depleted transplantation in children. Preparing the TCRbeta library involved the use of unique molecular identifiers. In TCRdb, the PCR reads were re-called with MiXCR into one record per CDR3 protein. The sample records over 150,000 distinct CDR3 sequences, 6.6% being singletons. Whole-study results and caveats: Among T cells one year after transplant, newly produced cells accounted for most counts and diversity. Several patients had high TCRbeta diversity at day 60; it came from surviving recipient T cells and thymic progenitors. Several hundred graft clones that had expanded were reportedly the source of alpha-beta T cells about two months after transplant.

Germline V CDR1 and CDR2: SGHAT, FQNNGV. V lost 5 bases to trimming and J lost 7 bases; unmatched junction nucleotides: 14. This CDR3 has 17 amino acids. This clonotype was seen many times. As yet, its antigen is unknown. The TCR comes from a boy aged 2-9 years with acute lymphoblastic leukemia, due to receive a stem cell transplant. The chain combines TRBV11-2 with TRBJ2-1, with TRBD2 matching over 10 bases. The source was PBMCs, collected before TCRalphabeta/CD19-depleted stem cell transplant. CDR3 DNA: TGTGCCAGCAGCCTTCCGATCTTTAGCGGGAGGTTTAATGAGCAGTTCTTC. Its protein is CASSLPIFSGRFNEQFF.